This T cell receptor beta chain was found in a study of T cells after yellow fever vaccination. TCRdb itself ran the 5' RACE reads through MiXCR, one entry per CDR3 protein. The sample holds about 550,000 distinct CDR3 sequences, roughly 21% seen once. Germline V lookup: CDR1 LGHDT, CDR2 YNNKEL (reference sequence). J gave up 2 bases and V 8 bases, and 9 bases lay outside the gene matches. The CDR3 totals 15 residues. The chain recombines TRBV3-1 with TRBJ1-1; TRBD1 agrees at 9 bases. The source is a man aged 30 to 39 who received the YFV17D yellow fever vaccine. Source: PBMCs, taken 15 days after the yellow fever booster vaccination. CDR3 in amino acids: CASSDRGVGNTEAFF. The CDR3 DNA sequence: TGTGCCAGCTCAGACAGGGGGGTTGGCAACACTGAAGCTTTCTTT. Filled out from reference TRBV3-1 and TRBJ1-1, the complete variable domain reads DTAVSQTPKYLVTQMGNDKSIKCEQNLGHDTMYWYKQDSKKFLKIMFSYNNKELIINETVPNRFSPKSPDKAHLNLHINSLELGDSAVYFCASSDRGVGNTEAFFGQGTRLTVV.